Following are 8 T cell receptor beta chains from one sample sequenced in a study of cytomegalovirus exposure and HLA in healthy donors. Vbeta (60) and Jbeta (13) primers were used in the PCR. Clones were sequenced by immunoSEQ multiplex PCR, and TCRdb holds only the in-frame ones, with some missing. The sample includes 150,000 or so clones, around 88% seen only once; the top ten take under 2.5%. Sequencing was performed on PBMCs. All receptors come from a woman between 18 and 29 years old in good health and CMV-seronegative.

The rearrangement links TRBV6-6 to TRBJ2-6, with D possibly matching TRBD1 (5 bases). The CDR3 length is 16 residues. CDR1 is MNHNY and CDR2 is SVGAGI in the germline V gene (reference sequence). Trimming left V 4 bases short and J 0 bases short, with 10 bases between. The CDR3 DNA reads TGTGCCAGCAGTTTGGACAAAAACTCTGGGGCCAACGTCCTGACTTTC. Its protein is CASSLDKNSGANVLTF.

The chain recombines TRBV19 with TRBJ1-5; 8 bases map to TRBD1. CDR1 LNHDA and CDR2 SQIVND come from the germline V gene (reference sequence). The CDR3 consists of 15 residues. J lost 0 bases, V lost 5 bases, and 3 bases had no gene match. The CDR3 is CASSQTGDSNQPQHF. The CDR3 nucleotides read TGTGCCAGTAGTCAGACAGGGGATAGCAATCAGCCCCAGCATTTT.

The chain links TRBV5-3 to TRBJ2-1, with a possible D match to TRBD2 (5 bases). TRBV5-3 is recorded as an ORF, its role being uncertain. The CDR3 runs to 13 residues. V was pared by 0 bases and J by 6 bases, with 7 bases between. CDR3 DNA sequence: TGTGCCAGAAGCTTGGCGGGATGCAATGAGCAGTTCTTC. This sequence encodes CARSLAGCNEQFF.

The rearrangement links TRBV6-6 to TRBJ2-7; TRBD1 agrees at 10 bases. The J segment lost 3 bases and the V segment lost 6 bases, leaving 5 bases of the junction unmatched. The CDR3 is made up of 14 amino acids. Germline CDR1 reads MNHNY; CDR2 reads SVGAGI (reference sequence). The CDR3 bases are TGTGCCAGCAGCCGACAGGGGGCCTTCTACGAGCAGTACTTC. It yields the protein CASSRQGAFYEQYF.

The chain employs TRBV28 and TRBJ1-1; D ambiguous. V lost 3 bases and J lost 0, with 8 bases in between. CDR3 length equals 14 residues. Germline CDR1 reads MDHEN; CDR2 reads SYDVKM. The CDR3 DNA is TGTGCCAGCAGTTTGAACAGCCTGAACACTGAAGCTTTCTTT. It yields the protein CASSLNSLNTEAFF.

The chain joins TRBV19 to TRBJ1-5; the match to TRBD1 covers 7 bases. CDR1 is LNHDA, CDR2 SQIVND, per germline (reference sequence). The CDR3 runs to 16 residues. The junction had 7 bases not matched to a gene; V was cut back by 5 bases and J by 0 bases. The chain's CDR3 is CASSPPTGYSNQPQHF. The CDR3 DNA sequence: TGTGCCAGTAGTCCACCGACAGGGTATAGCAATCAGCCCCAGCATTTT.

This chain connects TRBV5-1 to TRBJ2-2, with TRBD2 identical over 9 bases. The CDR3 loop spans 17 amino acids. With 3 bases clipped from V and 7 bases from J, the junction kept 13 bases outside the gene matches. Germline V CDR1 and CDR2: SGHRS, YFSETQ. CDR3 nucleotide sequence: TGCGCCAGCAGCTGGCCTCCGCGGGAGGGCCAAGGCGGGGAGCTGTTTTTT. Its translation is CASSWPPREGQGGELFF.

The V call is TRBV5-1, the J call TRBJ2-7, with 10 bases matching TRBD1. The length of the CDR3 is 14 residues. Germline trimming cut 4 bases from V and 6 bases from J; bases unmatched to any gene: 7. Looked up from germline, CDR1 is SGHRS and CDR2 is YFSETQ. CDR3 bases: TGCGCCAGCAGCCCAGGGACAGGGGAACGCGAGCAGTACTTC. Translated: CASSPGTGEREQYF.